The rows below give T cell receptor beta chains drawn from one sample of a study of cytomegalovirus exposure and HLA in healthy donors. The data were produced by immunoSEQ multiplex PCR, yet TCRdb's version contains in-frame clones alone and is incomplete. Among approximately 190,000 clones listed, around 80% were seen once. Sequencing was performed on PBMCs. Receptors originate from a man aged 35 to 55 in good health and CMV-seropositive. The CDR3 runs from the conserved cysteine through the conserved F or W. Each record gives: V gene, J gene, D gene, CDR3 protein. A D gene is named only where the DNA matches it firmly.

TRBV5-1,TRBJ2-3,.,CASSTGAQRSTDTQYF
TRBV28,TRBJ1-5,TRBD1,CASRPGGDRGNVQPQHF
TRBV27,TRBJ1-4,.,CASRRDLIGSPGTNEKLFF
TRBV27,TRBJ1-2,.,CASSLEGNYGYTF
TRBV4-3,TRBJ2-1,TRBD1,CASADRGDYNEQFF
TRBV2,TRBJ1-2,.,CASSEGGKGSYTF
TRBV6-1,TRBJ1-6,.,CASSEGAGNSPLHF
TRBV7-3,TRBJ2-7,TRBD1,CASSLSQGAYEQYF
TRBV2,TRBJ2-1,.,CASSGGQVSGEQFF
TRBV28,TRBJ2-2,.,CAAGRAGSTGELFF
TRBV7-9,TRBJ2-7,TRBD1,CASSVRDRGIDEQYF
TRBV11-2,TRBJ2-7,.,CASSRESYEQYF
TRBV25-1,TRBJ1-4,.,CASSEGGGRGEKLFF
TRBV6-6,TRBJ2-3,TRBD2,CAERGGALDTQYF
TRBV5-4,TRBJ2-7,TRBD1,CASSTTGTGGAGYEQYF
TRBV27,TRBJ2-4,TRBD1,CASSSTGVGNIQYF
TRBV2,TRBJ2-2,.,CASSEARGAYTGELFF
TRBV7-3,TRBJ2-2,TRBD1,CASSFALKQGEDTGELFF
TRBV10-3,TRBJ2-3,.,CAISKAARTDTDTQYF
TRBV29-1,TRBJ1-1,TRBD1,CSVVSMGTGKLGAFF